This TCR beta chain was obtained from a study of blood T cell repertoires in COVID-19. This clone was recorded only once. V shed 3 bases and J shed 4 bases, with 12 bases lying between them. The CDR3 runs 14 residues. Germline CDR1 reads SNHLY; CDR2 reads FYNNEI. Per the original data handling: Reference gene primer amplification in the assay estimated nucleated cell counts. Method: immunoSEQ multiplex PCR; TCRdb's copy keeps in-frame clones and lacks some. The DNA gave D and trimming, while V, J and clone size come from that table. Seen here are around 60,000 clones, around 83% observed once, and the top ten hold around 3.8%.

The source of this sequence is a woman aged 80 or over with acute or convalescent COVID-19. The sequencing sample was made of peripheral blood. The chain combines TRBV2 with TRBJ1-2; D ambiguous. The CDR3: CASSERQYTYGYTF. The CDR3 bases are TGTGCCAGCAGTGAGCGGCAGTACACCTATGGCTACACCTTC. Based on the CDR3 plus reference TRBV2 and TRBJ1-2, the full variable domain is EPEVTQTPSHQVTQMGQEVILRCVPISNHLYFYWYRQILGQKVEFLVSFYNNEISEKSEIFDDQFSVERPDGSNFTLKIRSTKLEDSAMYFCASSERQYTYGYTFGSGTRLTVV.